This T cell receptor (beta chain) was sequenced during a study of T cell responses to AZD1222 COVID-19 vaccine. Study conclusions and caveats: Regions 160-218 and 743-854 dominated among vaccine-associated CD4 TCRs spanning spike. Among the donors, most were white British and more were female, and clonal diversity was possibly underestimated.

For this clone: The antigen is undetermined.

The CDR3 extends over 13 amino acids. The V and J ends lost 5 bases and 4 bases respectively, with 11 bases between them. Germline values: CDR1 WSHSY, CDR2 SAAADI. Repertoires were generated with immunoSEQ multiplex PCR, while TCRdb's copy carries only in-frame clones and drops some. The sample has more than 95,000 clones, about 86% seen once. This rearrangement joins TRBV10-2 to TRBJ1-1, with D possibly being TRBD1 (5 bases). The source of this sequence is an adult who received the AZD1222 COVID-19 vaccine. The sequencing here drew on peripheral blood, taken 28 days after the second AZD1222 dose. DNA of the CDR3: TGCGCCAGCAGTTTCCAGGGCAGCACTGAAGCTTTCTTT. Its protein is CASSFQGSTEAFF.